These T cell receptor beta chains were read from a single sample in a study of spatial heterogeneity in lung cancer. TCRdb independently ran MiXCR on the 5' RACE reads; one entry per CDR3 protein. Counted here are tens of thousands of distinct CDR3 sequences, about an eighth occurring once; the ten biggest clones make up approximately 39%. The starting material was PBMCs, obtained at surgery. These receptors came from a male donor with early-stage non-small cell lung cancer. Both conserved end residues are part of each CDR3. The D gene is left open where the match is weak. Not all rows give a size; the values are once, few, many and, for expanded clones, a class.

v_call,clone_size,d_call,j_call,cdr3_nt,cdr3_aa
TRBV9,many,.,TRBJ2-7,TGTGCCAGCAGCGTAGACCAGGGTTACGAGCAGTACTTC,CASSVDQGYEQYF
TRBV5-1,many,.,TRBJ2-5,TGCGCCAGCAGCTTCCAAGAGACCCAGTACTTC,CASSFQETQYF
TRBV20-1,.,TRBD2,TRBJ2-1,TGCAGTGCTAGATGGACTAGCGGGGGGGCCGGTGAGCAGTTCTTC,CSARWTSGGAGEQFF
TRBV14,.,.,TRBJ2-6,TGTGCCAGCAGCCGTGGAGCTGGGGCCAACGTCCTGACTTTC,CASSRGAGANVLTF
TRBV4-1,.,TRBD1,TRBJ1-1,TGCGCCAGCAGCCAAAGACAGGGGACTGAAGCTTTCTTT,CASSQRQGTEAFF
TRBV28,few,.,TRBJ1-1,TGTGCCAGCAGCAAAGGCCCGACAGCCGAAGCTTTCTTT,CASSKGPTAEAFF
TRBV18,few,.,TRBJ1-6,TGTGCCAGCTGCCAGGACTCCTATAATTCACCCCTCCACTTT,CASCQDSYNSPLHF
TRBV20-1,many,TRBD1,TRBJ1-5,TGCAGTGCTAGAGATAATCCCGACCAGGGGGCACAGCCCCAGCATTTT,CSARDNPDQGAQPQHF
TRBV6-2/TRBV6-3,many,TRBD2,TRBJ2-1,TGTGCCAGCAGCATTAGCGGGAGATCCTACAATGAGCAGTTCTTC,CASSISGRSYNEQFF
TRBV12-3/TRBV12-4,few,.,TRBJ1-4,TGTGCCAGCAGTTCCCGGGGTAATGAAAAACTGTTTTTT,CASSSRGNEKLFF
TRBV4-3,.,TRBD2,TRBJ2-3,TGCGCCAGCAGCCAAGATCTCTCTGGTTTATCGACTAGCGGGTTCACAGATACGCAGTATTTT,CASSQDLSGLSTSGFTDTQYF
TRBV6-2/TRBV6-3,.,.,TRBJ1-1,TGTGCCAGCAGCCACGACAGGATGAACACTGAAGCTTTCTTT,CASSHDRMNTEAFF
TRBV4-2,few,.,TRBJ1-6,TGTGCCAGCAGCCAAGAGCGGGCCTCACCCCTCCACTTT,CASSQERASPLHF
TRBV3-1,few,.,TRBJ2-7,TGTGCCAGCAGCCAGGGCAGGAGCTCCTACGAGCAGTACTTC,CASSQGRSSYEQYF
TRBV6-2/TRBV6-3,.,.,TRBJ2-1,TGTGCCAGCAGTTACACCGCGATCGGGAGTTCCTACAATGAGCAGTTCTTC,CASSYTAIGSSYNEQFF
TRBV3-1,few,.,TRBJ1-2,TGTGCCAGCAGCCAAGTTTTCCCCAGATCGGGCTACACCTTC,CASSQVFPRSGYTF
TRBV27,.,TRBD1,TRBJ1-1,TGTGCCAGCAGACAGGGGGCCCAGGTGAAGACAGCTTTCTTT,CASRQGAQVKTAFF
TRBV6-2/TRBV6-3,.,TRBD2,TRBJ2-7,TGTGCCAGCAGCCAGCCTAGCGGGAGTCTGAACGAGCAGTACTTC,CASSQPSGSLNEQYF
TRBV21-1,once,.,TRBJ1-1,TGTGCCAGCAGCAAAAAACTTTCGACTGAAGCTTTCTTT,CASSKKLSTEAFF
TRBV24-1,many,.,TRBJ2-2,TGTGCCACCAGTGATTTGTCTTTGTACCAGGGATTGTTTTTT,CATSDLSLYQGLFF
TRBV5-1,many,.,TRBJ2-5,TGCGCCAGCAGCTTGGCCCTAGGCGAGACCCAGTACTTC,CASSLALGETQYF
TRBV4-3,many,TRBD2,TRBJ2-3,TGCGCCAGCAGCCAAGGAGCGGCGGGAGGAAGGGCAGATACGCAGTATTTT,CASSQGAAGGRADTQYF
TRBV5-1,few,.,TRBJ2-2,TGCGCCAGCTCCCGGGACGGTAGAACGGGAGCCGGGGAGCTGTTTTTT,CASSRDGRTGAGELFF
TRBV5-1,.,.,TRBJ2-3,TGCGCCAGCAGCCGCGACATAGGGACAGATACGCAGTATTTT,CASSRDIGTDTQYF
TRBV5-1,many,.,TRBJ2-7,TGCGCCAGCAGCCCAAGGACAGTTTTCGAGAACGAGCAGTACTTC,CASSPRTVFENEQYF
TRBV30,many,.,TRBJ2-1,TGTGCCTTCCGGGACTTCTTCTACAATGAGCAGTTCTTC,CAFRDFFYNEQFF
TRBV2,few,TRBD1,TRBJ1-5,TGTGCCAGCGCCATGGGACAGGGGAGCAATCAGCCCCAGCATTTT,CASAMGQGSNQPQHF
TRBV6-2/TRBV6-3,.,.,TRBJ2-6,TGTGCCAGCAGACAGGTTCCTGTCCGTGGGGCCAACGTCCTGACTTTC,CASRQVPVRGANVLTF
TRBV5-5,few,.,TRBJ2-2,TGTGCCAGCAGCTTGGGACATCGGGATTCCGGGGAGCTGTTTTTT,CASSLGHRDSGELFF
TRBV28,few,.,TRBJ1-3,TGTGCCAGCATAAGACAGGTGAAGACTGGAAACACCATATATTTT,CASIRQVKTGNTIYF
TRBV10-3,few,.,TRBJ1-6,TGTGCCATCAGTGAGTCACAGAGGGGAAACAATTCACCCCTCCACTTT,CAISESQRGNNSPLHF
TRBV7-2,.,TRBD2,TRBJ2-3,TGTGCCAGCAGTCGGCTAGCGGGAGAAGATACGCAGTATTTT,CASSRLAGEDTQYF
TRBV7-9,.,TRBD1,TRBJ1-4,TGTGCCAGCAGCCGCACCCTCGGACAGGGGGGAGATGAAAAACTGTTTTTT,CASSRTLGQGGDEKLFF
TRBV29-1,few,TRBD2,TRBJ2-3,TGCAGCGCCGGGACTAGCGGGAGGGCCGAGCGTGCGCAGTATTTT,CSAGTSGRAERAQYF
TRBV5-6,.,TRBD2,TRBJ2-5,TGTGCCAGCAGCTTGGCCGGGGGGTCGGAGACCCAGTACTTC,CASSLAGGSETQYF
TRBV28,many,TRBD1,TRBJ1-1,TGTGCCAGCATCGCAACCTCAGGGGCAGGGGGAAACACTGAAGCTTTCTTT,CASIATSGAGGNTEAFF
TRBV3-1,few,TRBD2,TRBJ2-2,TGTGCCAGCAGCCCTCAGCCTCGAACCGGGACTAGGAACACCGGGGAGCTGTTTTTT,CASSPQPRTGTRNTGELFF
TRBV24-1,.,.,TRBJ2-3,TGTGCCACCAGATCCAACACAGATACGCAGTATTTT,CATRSNTDTQYF
TRBV5-6,few,TRBD2,TRBJ2-1,TGTGCCAGCAGAACGACTAGCGGGAGATCATACAATGAGCAGTTCTTC,CASRTTSGRSYNEQFF
TRBV19,many,.,TRBJ2-5,TGTGCCAGTAGTATAGGAGTATTGGAGACCCAGTACTTC,CASSIGVLETQYF
TRBV28,few,.,TRBJ2-2,TGTGCCAGCAGTGCCACCCGTCGTACCGGGGAGCTGTTTTTT,CASSATRRTGELFF
TRBV7-2,few,TRBD2,TRBJ2-5,TGTGCCAGCAGCCGGGGCTTGACAAGCGCGGGGGACCAAGAGACCCAGTACTTC,CASSRGLTSAGDQETQYF
TRBV7-2,few,TRBD2,TRBJ2-4,TGTGCCAGCAGCTTTCGGACTAGCGGGAGGGCTGACATTCAGTACTTC,CASSFRTSGRADIQYF
TRBV12-3/TRBV12-4,.,.,TRBJ2-1,TGTGCCAGCAGGTCCCGGCAGGGCCCCCGATACAATGAGCAGTTCTTC,CASRSRQGPRYNEQFF
TRBV28,many,.,TRBJ2-7,TGTGCCAGCGGACTCGACAGACACTACGAGCAGTACTTC,CASGLDRHYEQYF
TRBV7-9,few,.,TRBJ1-2,TGTGCCATCCCGGACAGTCAAAAGTTCTATGGCTACACCTTC,CAIPDSQKFYGYTF
TRBV12-3/TRBV12-4,many,.,TRBJ1-1,TGTGCCAGCAGTTTTGGCCAGCGGGACACTGAAGCTTTCTTT,CASSFGQRDTEAFF
TRBV20-1,.,.,TRBJ2-3,TGCAGTGCTAGACTTTATCAGAGCACAGATACGCAGTATTTT,CSARLYQSTDTQYF
TRBV5-5,.,.,TRBJ2-7,TGTGCCAGCAGCTTGTCAGGGGCGCGTTCCTACGAGCAGTACTTC,CASSLSGARSYEQYF
TRBV9,few,.,TRBJ1-2,TGTGCCAGCAGCAAACAGGGCGACTATGGCTACACCTTC,CASSKQGDYGYTF
TRBV4-3,.,.,TRBJ1-2,TGCGCCAGCAGCCAAATTCCAACAGTGACCAATGGCTACACCTTC,CASSQIPTVTNGYTF
TRBV20-1,few,.,TRBJ1-5,TGCAGTGCAGTTCGGGGTATGGGCAATCAGCCCCAGCATTTT,CSAVRGMGNQPQHF
TRBV27,many,TRBD2,TRBJ2-5,TGTGCCAGCAGTTTAATTGCAGCGGGAGCGGAGACCCAGTACTTC,CASSLIAAGAETQYF
TRBV7-8,.,.,TRBJ1-1,TGTGCCAGCAGCTTAGTGGTGGGGTTGGCTGAAGCTTTCTTT,CASSLVVGLAEAFF